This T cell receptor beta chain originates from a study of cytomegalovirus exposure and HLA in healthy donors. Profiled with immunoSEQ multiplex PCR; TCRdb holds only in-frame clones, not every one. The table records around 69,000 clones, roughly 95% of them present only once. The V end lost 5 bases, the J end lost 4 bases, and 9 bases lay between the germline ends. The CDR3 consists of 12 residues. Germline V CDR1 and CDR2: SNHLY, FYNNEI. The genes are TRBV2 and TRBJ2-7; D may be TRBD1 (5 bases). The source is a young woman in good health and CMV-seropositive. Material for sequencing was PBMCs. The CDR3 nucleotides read TGTGCCAGCAGTAATCAGGGTTACGAGCAGTACTTC. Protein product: CASSNQGYEQYF. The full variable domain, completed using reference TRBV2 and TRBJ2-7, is EPEVTQTPSHQVTQMGQEVILRCVPISNHLYFYWYRQILGQKVEFLVSFYNNEISEKSEIFDDQFSVERPDGSNFTLKIRSTKLEDSAMYFCASSNQGYEQYFGPGTRLTVT.